These 26 T cell receptor beta chains were sequenced from one sample in a study of blood T cell repertoires in COVID-19. The table came from immunoSEQ multiplex PCR; TCRdb's copy has only in-frame clones and leaves some out. The sample shows 90,000 or so clones, around 90% of them seen only once. Sequenced: peripheral blood. These receptors were obtained from an elderly man with acute or convalescent COVID-19.

The chain employs TRBV21-1 and TRBJ1-1; the table calls TRBD1, which could not be checked here. TRBV21-1 is classified as a pseudogene. This CDR3 comprises 19 residues. In DNA, the CDR3 is TGTGCCAGCAGCTTCTCCCCCTTACTCGGCACACAGAGGAACACTGAAGCTTTCTTT. This encodes CASSFSPLLGTQRNTEAFF.

The chain joins TRBV6-5 to TRBJ1-2; no clear D gene. This CDR3 is 15 amino acids long. The germline V gene has CDR1 MNHEY and CDR2 SVGAGI. The germline V and J ends were trimmed by 0 bases and 1 base, with 9 bases remaining between them. The CDR3 sequence: CASSYSTGSNYGYTF. The CDR3 DNA sequence: TGTGCCAGCAGTTACTCGACTGGCAGTAACTATGGCTACACCTTC.

This chain uses TRBV5-1 with TRBJ2-5; 7 nucleotides align to TRBD2. The length of the CDR3 is 14 residues. V lost 2 bases to trimming and J lost 1 base; unmatched junction nucleotides: 2. Germline CDR1 is SGHRS and CDR2 is YFSETQ. CDR3: CASSLAGFQETQYF. CDR3 coding DNA: TGCGCCAGCAGCTTAGCGGGGTTCCAAGAGACCCAGTACTTC.

The chain joins TRBV30 to TRBJ2-1; TRBD2 matches at 7 bases. Germline V gene lookup returns CDR1 GTSNPN and CDR2 SVGIG (reference sequence). This CDR3 has 12 amino acids. The junction had 6 bases not matched to a gene; V was cut back by 3 bases and J by 10 bases. CDR3 region: CAWRDMGGEQFF. DNA for the CDR3: TGTGCCTGGAGGGATATGGGGGGGGAGCAGTTCTTC.

The chain couples TRBV2 to TRBJ2-7; D is unresolved. The CDR3 runs 13 residues. V lost 5 bases and J 7 bases, leaving 15 bases between the germline ends. Germline CDR1 and CDR2: SNHLY and FYNNEI. CDR3 sequence: CASSPVRAREQYF. DNA for the CDR3: TGTGCCAGCAGTCCTGTAAGAGCCAGGGAGCAGTACTTC.

V gene TRBV2 combines with J gene TRBJ2-2; a possible D gene is TRBD1 (5 bases). V lost 11 bases to trimming and J lost 6 bases, with 16 bases between them. Looked up from germline, CDR1 is SNHLY and CDR2 is FYNNEI. The CDR3 is 13 amino acids. This CDR3 is CADRAGQAGELFF. CDR3 in DNA: TGTGCCGATCGGGCAGGGCAGGCCGGGGAGCTGTTTTTT.

This clone was counted a few times. This chain uses TRBV28 with TRBJ2-7, with unresolved D. The V and J ends lost 6 bases and 0 bases respectively, with 15 bases between them. Germline V gene data show CDR1 as MDHEN and CDR2 as SYDVKM. CDR3 length: 15 amino acids. DNA for the CDR3: TGTGCCAGCAGGCCGGCGAGCGCCCTCTCCTACGAGCAGTACTTC. Translated, it gives CASRPASALSYEQYF. The full variable domain, completed using reference TRBV28 and TRBJ2-7, is DVKVTQSSRYLVKRTGEKVFLECVQDMDHENMFWYRQDPGLGLRLIYFSYDVKMKEKGDIPEGYSVSREKKERFSLILESASTNQTSMYLCASRPASALSYEQYFGPGTRLTVT.

J is TRBJ2-3 and V is TRBV5-4; 7 bases match TRBD2. This CDR3 has 15 residues. Trimming at V came to 0 bases and at J to 1 base, leaving 2 bases not matched to a gene. The germline V gene has CDR1 SGHNT and CDR2 YYREEE (reference sequence). The CDR3 coding sequence is TGTGCCAGCAGCTTGGCCAGCGGGGGCACAGATACGCAGTATTTT. This codes for CASSLASGGTDTQYF.

This chain uses TRBV9 with TRBJ2-3; 13 bases map to TRBD2. The CDR3 is 16 amino acids. V lost 4 bases, J lost 7 bases, and 9 bases stayed unmatched. The germline CDR1 and CDR2 sequences are SGDLS and YYNGEE. This chain's CDR3 is CASSTTSGGTPHTQYF. The CDR3 DNA is TGTGCCAGCAGCACGACTAGCGGGGGGACCCCACATACGCAGTATTTT.

This rearrangement joins TRBV6-2 or TRBV6-3 to TRBJ2-3; the match to TRBD2 covers 10 bases. This CDR3 spans 17 amino acids. The V segment lost 0 bases and the J segment 1 base; nucleotides outside the gene matches: 4. Germline V gene data show CDR1 as MNHEY and CDR2 as SVGEGT. CDR3 nucleotides: TGTGCCAGCAGTTACTCGCGACTAGCGGGCGGCACAGATACGCAGTATTTT. Encoded protein: CASSYSRLAGGTDTQYF.

The rearrangement links TRBV5-1 to TRBJ2-3, with 8 bases fitting TRBD2. The germline V gene has CDR1 SGHRS and CDR2 YFSETQ. This CDR3 has 16 residues. Unmatched junction bases numbered 6, after V lost 0 bases and J lost 3 bases. CDR3 sequence reads: CASSLGDGRGTDTQYF. The CDR3, as DNA: TGCGCCAGCAGCTTGGGAGACGGGAGGGGAACAGATACGCAGTATTTT. The full variable domain, rest sourced from reference TRBV5-1 and TRBJ2-3, is KAGVTQTPRYLIKTRGQQVTLSCSPISGHRSVSWYQQTPGQGLQFLFEYFSETQRNKGNFPGRFSGRQFSNSRSEMNVSTLELGDSALYLCASSLGDGRGTDTQYFGPGTRLTVL.

The V gene is TRBV24-1, the J gene TRBJ2-2; D ambiguous. V was cut by 2 bases and J by 1 base, with 10 bases left in between. The CDR3 has 16 residues. CDR1 is KGHDR, CDR2 SFDVKD, per germline. CDR3 residues: CATSDSVPGNTGELFF. CDR3 in DNA: TGTGCCACCAGTGATTCTGTTCCGGGGAACACCGGGGAGCTGTTTTTT.

This chain joins TRBV25-1 and TRBJ1-1, with D possibly TRBD1 on 6 matching bases. V was clipped by 5 bases and J by 5 bases, with 15 bases between them. Germline V gene data show CDR1 as MGHDK and CDR2 as SYGVNS. The CDR3 has 14 amino acids. This chain's CDR3 is CASSTLRDNTEAFF. CDR3 coding DNA: TGTGCCAGCAGTACTCTCCGGGACAATACTGAAGCTTTCTTT.

V usage is TRBV2 and J usage is TRBJ2-7, with 11 bases that match TRBD1. The CDR3 consists of 15 residues. Germline CDR1 reads SNHLY; CDR2 reads FYNNEI. V lost 6 bases, J lost 1 base, and 5 bases stayed unmatched. The DNA for the CDR3 is TGTGCCAGCAGGGGAGGACAGGGGGCTTCCTACGAGCAGTACTTC. This translates into CASRGGQGASYEQYF.

The V gene is TRBV7-6, the J gene TRBJ2-2; D ambiguous. Germline V gene data show CDR1 as SGHVS and CDR2 as FNYEAQ. The CDR3 covers 15 residues. The V and J ends lost 7 bases and 4 bases respectively, with 16 bases between them. The CDR3 sequence: CASTLAPRLTGELFF. For the CDR3, the DNA is TGTGCCAGCACCCTGGCACCTAGACTCACCGGGGAGCTGTTTTTT.

The gene calls are TRBV19 and TRBJ1-5, with 11 bases identical to TRBD1. CDR3 size: 19 residues. The germline V gene has CDR1 LNHDA and CDR2 SQIVND (reference sequence). With 7 bases clipped from V and 0 bases from J, the junction kept 14 bases outside the gene matches. The CDR3 reads CASTKTRTGGPYSNQPQHF. DNA for the CDR3: TGTGCCAGTACCAAAACGCGGACAGGGGGCCCTTATAGCAATCAGCCCCAGCATTTT.

This clone was seen a few times. The V and J genes are TRBV5-4 and TRBJ1-1, with 12 bases matching TRBD1. The CDR3 consists of 17 residues. With 1 base clipped from V and 8 bases from J, the junction kept 12 bases outside the gene matches. Germline V gives CDR1 SGHNT, CDR2 YYREEE (reference sequence). The CDR3: CASSLLGQGAEILEAFF. CDR3 coding DNA: TGTGCCAGCAGCTTGTTGGGACAGGGGGCCGAGATACTCGAAGCTTTCTTT.

The gene calls are TRBV2 and TRBJ1-2, with 7 bases that match TRBD1. V lost 5 bases to trimming and J lost 2 bases; unmatched junction nucleotides: 2. The germline V gene encodes CDR1 SNHLY and CDR2 FYNNEI. The CDR3 is 13 amino acids. The CDR3 sequence is CASSPTGNYGYTF. The CDR3 coding sequence is TGTGCCAGCAGTCCGACAGGGAACTATGGCTACACCTTC.

The V call is TRBV7-9, the J call TRBJ2-7, with no clear D. CDR3 size: 13 residues. Trimming removed 6 bases at V and 5 bases at J, with 14 bases between. Germline V lookup: CDR1 SEHNR, CDR2 FQNEAQ (reference sequence). The CDR3 DNA reads TGTGCCAGCAGTCAAATGCGGTCCCACGAGCAGTACTTC. Translating gives CASSQMRSHEQYF.

The rearrangement joins TRBV2 to TRBJ2-1, with D tentatively TRBD2 (5 bases). Germline V lookup: CDR1 SNHLY, CDR2 FYNNEI. The CDR3 is 12 residues long. Trimming took 4 bases from V and 8 from J, leaving 9 bases between them. Here the CDR3 DNA reads TGTGCCAGCAGTGTTGAGGGTTATGAGCAGTTCTTC. As protein: CASSVEGYEQFF.

The chain joins TRBV10-3 to TRBJ1-5; D may be TRBD1 (5 bases). Between the trimmed V and J ends, which lost 8 bases and 6 bases, there was a span of 11 bases. This CDR3 is 12 amino acids long. Germline V lookup: CDR1 ENHRY, CDR2 SYGVKD. This chain's CDR3 is CAIGEGLQPQHF. DNA of the CDR3: TGTGCCATCGGAGAGGGACTTCAGCCCCAGCATTTT.

The genes are TRBV29-1 and TRBJ2-3, with unresolved D. From germline, CDR1 is SQVTM and CDR2 ANQGSEA. The CDR3 is made up of 11 amino acids. Trimming cost V 3 bases and J 5 bases, with 6 bases left between them. The CDR3, as DNA: TGCAGCGTTGATAGTTTAGATACGCAGTATTTT. It translates to CSVDSLDTQYF.

The chain is built from TRBV2 and TRBJ2-1; 8 bases are shared with TRBD2. This CDR3 region has 14 residues. V lost 8 bases and J lost 4; bases outside the gene matches: 7. CDR1 SNHLY and CDR2 FYNNEI come from the germline V gene. In DNA, the CDR3 is TGTGCCAGCTGCTACCTAGCGGGTTACAATGAGCAGTTCTTC. It encodes CASCYLAGYNEQFF.

The J gene is TRBJ2-2, the V gene TRBV18; 7 nucleotides line up with TRBD1. The germline gives CDR1 KGHSH, CDR2 LQKENI. J was trimmed by 8 bases and V by 3 bases; bases with no gene match: 18. The CDR3 consists of 18 residues. For the CDR3, the DNA is TGTGCCAGCTCACCGTATTTTCGCTCCCGACAGGGCGGAGGGGAGCTGTTTTTT. Protein sequence: CASSPYFRSRQGGGELFF. Filled out from reference TRBV18 and TRBJ2-2, the complete variable domain reads NAGVMQNPRHLVRRRGQEARLRCSPMKGHSHVYWYRQLPEEGLKFMVYLQKENIIDESGMPKERFSAEFPKEGPSILRIQQVVRGDSAAYFCASSPYFRSRQGGGELFFGEGSRLTVL.

This clone was detected a few times. CDR3 sequence: CASSQQVDSLTYGYTF. The CDR3 DNA follows: TGCGCCAGCAGCCAGCAGGTGGACAGCCTAACCTATGGCTACACCTTC. The chain recombines TRBV4-3 with TRBJ1-2; the D gene is possibly TRBD1 (6 bases). The germline V and J ends were trimmed by 3 bases and 4 bases, with 18 bases remaining between them. Germline CDR1 and CDR2: LGHNA and YSLEER. This CDR3 spans 16 amino acids.

The genes are TRBV3-1 (or the pseudogene TRBV3-2) and TRBJ1-3; D unclear. Germline assignment: CDR1 LGHDT and CDR2 YNNKEL (reference sequence). The CDR3 consists of 15 residues. Trimming pared 0 bases from V and 2 bases from J, leaving 8 bases between. The CDR3, as DNA: TGTGCCAGCAGCCAAGACTTACAGACTGGAAACACCATATATTTT. Translating it yields CASSQDLQTGNTIYF.